Presented here are 10 T cell receptor beta chains from one specimen sequenced in a study of breast tumors, draining lymph nodes, adjacent tissues. MiXCR was run by TCRdb on the multiplex PCR reads, yielding one entry per CDR3 protein. The sample holds about 25,000 distinct CDR3 sequences, approximately 23% seen once. Source material: breast tumor tissue. These receptors came from a female donor with breast cancer. Some clones in this sample may be carry-over from other donors' samples.

This clonotype has a count of ten or more. The chain uses TRBV30 and TRBJ2-7, with TRBD2 matching over 9 bases. Germline V lookup: CDR1 GTSNPN, CDR2 SVGIG (reference sequence). The junction had 14 bases not matched to a gene; V was cut back by 2 bases and J by 6 bases. The CDR3 has 16 residues. In DNA form, the CDR3 reads TGTGCCTGGAGTAGGGGGGCTAGCGGGATGGGCGGCGAGCAGTACTTC. This codes for CAWSRGASGMGGEQYF. The variable domain in full, with the rest retrieved from reference TRBV30 and TRBJ2-7, is SQTIHQWPATLVQPVGSPLSLECTVEGTSNPNLYWYRQAAGRGLQLLFYSVGIGQISSEVPQNLSASRPQDRQFILSSKKLLLSDSGFYLCAWSRGASGMGGEQYFGPGTRLTVT.

Points on this clonotype: A single base separates this from a much larger clone, so it may be a read error. Since no conserved phenylalanine or tryptophan closes the CDR3, a read error is the likely cause. J is TRBJ2-1 and V is TRBV3-1; a possible D gene is TRBD1 (6 bases). Germline CDR1 LGHDT, CDR2 YNNKEL (reference sequence). The CDR3 runs to 17 residues. V lost 1 base to trimming and J lost 3 bases, with 16 bases between them. For the CDR3, the DNA is TGTGCCAGCAGCCAAGTGGGACACTTGAAGTACTACAATGAGCAGTTCCTC. Its protein is CASSQVGHLKYYNEQFL.

This clonotype was seen ten or more times. One junction end disagrees with the germline gene, perhaps due to a read error. The genes are TRBV2 and TRBJ2-3, with D possibly TRBD2 on 5 matching bases. Germline loops: CDR1 SNHLY, CDR2 FYNNEI. The CDR3 runs to 17 residues. CDR3 nucleotides: TGTGTCAGCAGTGATGGGCTCCGCGGGCTTCCCACAGATACGCAGTATTTT. Translated, it gives CVSSDGLRGLPTDTQYF.

This clonotype was detected many times. The chain links TRBV13 to TRBJ1-3, with 7 bases fitting TRBD1. V was pared by 5 bases and J by 2 bases, with 6 bases of the junction left unmatched. CDR1 and CDR2 from the germline V gene are PRHDT and FYEKMQ (reference sequence). CDR3 length: 15 amino acids. The CDR3 loop reads CASSPGTAAGNTIYF. The CDR3 DNA sequence: TGTGCCAGCAGCCCGGGGACAGCCGCTGGAAACACCATATATTTT.

This clonotype was seen ten or more times. This sequence joins TRBV19 and TRBJ2-1; no clear D gene. This CDR3 spans 16 amino acids. In germline, CDR1 is LNHDA, CDR2 SQIVND (reference sequence). Trimming shortened V by 5 bases and J by 0 bases, and 14 bases separated the two germline ends. The CDR3 nucleotides read TGTGCCAGTAGTCCGTCTCACCCCGGCTCCTACAATGAGCAGTTCTTC. Amino acids: CASSPSHPGSYNEQFF.

In this sample, this clonotype turned up many times. The V call is TRBV19, the J call TRBJ2-5; TRBD2 matches at 9 bases. CDR3 length: 16 amino acids. Germline values: CDR1 LNHDA, CDR2 SQIVND (reference sequence). J gave up 5 bases and V 4 bases, and 11 bases lay outside the gene matches. The CDR3 spells CASSKPSGTGGETQYF. The CDR3 region has the DNA TGTGCCAGTAGTAAACCTAGCGGGACCGGCGGGGAGACCCAGTACTTC.

As concerns this clonotype: The conserved phenylalanine or tryptophan normally closing the CDR3 is absent here, so this likely arose from a read error. The chain joins TRBV6-5 to TRBJ1-1; TRBD1 agrees at 7 bases. The V gene end was trimmed by 0 bases and the J gene end by 1 base; junction bases not matched to a gene: 5. The CDR3 extends over 16 amino acids. The V gene's germline CDR1 is MNHEY and CDR2 SVGAGI. The CDR3 is CASSYSTGTANTEAFI. In nucleotides, the CDR3 is TGTGCCAGCAGTTACTCGACCGGGACAGCGAACACTGAAGCTTTCATT.

This clonotype was counted ten times or more. V gene TRBV20-1 combines with J gene TRBJ1-2; unclear D gene. The germline V and J ends were trimmed by 5 bases and 2 bases, with 9 bases remaining between them. The CDR3 is 12 residues long. Germline V gene sequence: CDR1 DFQATT, CDR2 SNEGSKA (reference sequence). The DNA for the CDR3 is TGCAGTGCTTCACTCTACAACTATGGCTACACCTTC. Protein product: CSASLYNYGYTF.

V gene TRBV2 combines with J gene TRBJ2-5; 9 bases agree with TRBD2. V was clipped by 11 bases and J by 2 bases; unmatched bases: 18. The CDR3 length is 17 residues. CDR1 SNHLY and CDR2 FYNNEI come from the germline V gene. The CDR3 nucleotides read TGTGCCGACCTAGGACTAGCGTCTAGTCGGGGGCAAGAGACCCAGTACTTC. Encoded protein: CADLGLASSRGQETQYF.

Ten or more counts support this clonotype. The rearrangement links TRBV20-1 to TRBJ2-7; D not resolved. V was pared by 0 bases and J by 6 bases, with 9 bases between. The CDR3 contains 12 residues. From germline, CDR1 is DFQATT and CDR2 SNEGSKA (reference sequence). CDR3 bases: TGCAGTGCTAGAGATCAGGTTTCCGAGCAGTACTTC. It codes for CSARDQVSEQYF.